This TCR beta chain is drawn from a study of identical twins. Whole-study findings and limits: Invariant MAIT and iNKT cells are populations that could partly confound zero-insertion analyses. There were fewer insertions in abundant cord blood beta clonotypes, but memory repertoires showed no such pattern. In beta out-of-frame sequences, the excess sharing between twins was weaker.

V shed 2 bases and J shed 4 bases, with 12 bases lying between them. Germline CDR1 reads ENHRY; CDR2 reads SYGVKD. This CDR3 spans 14 amino acids. In its sample, this clonotype was seen a few times. What it recognizes is unknown. TCRdb called the 5' RACE reads again in MiXCR, with one record for every CDR3 protein. The data hold approximately 1.8 million distinct CDR3 sequences, with about 31% observed a single time. The gene calls are TRBV10-3 and TRBJ2-7, with D uncertain. The sequence was collected from a newborn girl in good health. The sequencing sample was made of cord blood. This CDR3 reads CAISEHSLTYEQYF. The CDR3, as DNA: TGTGCCATCAGTGAGCACAGTTTAACTTACGAGCAGTACTTC.